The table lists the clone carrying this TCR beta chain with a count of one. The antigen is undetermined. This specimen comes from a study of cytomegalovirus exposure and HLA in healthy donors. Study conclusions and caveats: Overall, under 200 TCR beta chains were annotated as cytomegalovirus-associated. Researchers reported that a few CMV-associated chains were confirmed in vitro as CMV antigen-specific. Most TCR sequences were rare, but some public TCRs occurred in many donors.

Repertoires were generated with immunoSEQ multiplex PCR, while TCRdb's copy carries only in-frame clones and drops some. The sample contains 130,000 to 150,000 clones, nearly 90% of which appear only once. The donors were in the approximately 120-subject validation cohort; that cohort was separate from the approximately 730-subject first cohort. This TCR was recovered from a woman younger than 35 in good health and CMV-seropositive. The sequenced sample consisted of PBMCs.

CDR3 region: CSVELAGLPSYEQYF. Here the CDR3 DNA reads TGCAGCGTTGAGTTAGCGGGACTCCCATCCTACGAGCAGTACTTC. The chain joins TRBV29-1 to TRBJ2-7, with 8 nucleotides matching TRBD2. V gave up 3 bases and J gave up 1 base; unmatched junction bases: 8. Germline V lookup: CDR1 SQVTM, CDR2 ANQGSEA. The CDR3 covers 15 residues.